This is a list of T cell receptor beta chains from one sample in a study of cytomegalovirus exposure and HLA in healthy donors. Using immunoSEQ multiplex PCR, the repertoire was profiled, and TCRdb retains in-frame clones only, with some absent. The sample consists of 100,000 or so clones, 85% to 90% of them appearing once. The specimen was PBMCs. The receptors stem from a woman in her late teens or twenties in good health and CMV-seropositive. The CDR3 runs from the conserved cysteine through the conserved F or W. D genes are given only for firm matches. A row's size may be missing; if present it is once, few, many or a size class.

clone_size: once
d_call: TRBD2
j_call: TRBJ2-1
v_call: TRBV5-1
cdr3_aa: CASRETSGTYNEQFF
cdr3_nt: TGCGCCAGCAGGGAAACTAGCGGGACATACAATGAGCAGTTCTTC

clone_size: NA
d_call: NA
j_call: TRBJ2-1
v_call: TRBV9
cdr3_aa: CASSVDGQKEQFF
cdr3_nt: TGTGCCAGCAGCGTAGATGGGCAAAAAGAGCAGTTCTTC

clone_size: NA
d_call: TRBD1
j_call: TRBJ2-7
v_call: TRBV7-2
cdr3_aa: CASRPNRGGFGAYEQYF
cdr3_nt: TGTGCCAGCAGGCCGAATCGAGGGGGCTTCGGGGCCTACGAGCAGTACTTC

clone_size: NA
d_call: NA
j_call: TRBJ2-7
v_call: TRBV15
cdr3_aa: CATSRGWGGYEQYF
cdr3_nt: TGTGCCACCAGCAGAGGATGGGGCGGCTACGAGCAGTACTTC

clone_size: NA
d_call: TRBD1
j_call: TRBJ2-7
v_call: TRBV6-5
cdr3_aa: CASSYLPGQGAGEQYF
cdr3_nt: TGTGCCAGCAGTTACTTGCCGGGACAGGGGGCTGGTGAGCAGTACTTC

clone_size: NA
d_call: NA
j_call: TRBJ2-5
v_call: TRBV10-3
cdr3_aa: CAISEVAEETQYF
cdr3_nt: TGTGCCATCAGTGAGGTGGCAGAAGAGACCCAGTACTTC

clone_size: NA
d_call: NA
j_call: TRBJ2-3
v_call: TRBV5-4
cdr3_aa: CASSLTGRKDTQYF
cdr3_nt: TGTGCCAGCAGCTTGACAGGCAGAAAAGATACGCAGTATTTT

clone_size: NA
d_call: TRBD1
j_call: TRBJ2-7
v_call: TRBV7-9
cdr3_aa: CASSLGTGRSGEQYF
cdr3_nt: TGTGCCAGCAGCTTAGGGACAGGGAGGTCTGGGGAGCAGTACTTC

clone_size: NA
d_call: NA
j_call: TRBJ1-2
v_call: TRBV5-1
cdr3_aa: CASSLAGESYYGYTF
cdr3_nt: TGCGCCAGCAGCTTGGCAGGGGAAAGTTACTATGGCTACACCTTC

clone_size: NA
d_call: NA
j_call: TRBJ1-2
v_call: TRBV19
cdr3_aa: CASSGAEDYGYTF
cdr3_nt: TGTGCCAGTAGTGGAGCAGAGGACTATGGCTACACCTTC

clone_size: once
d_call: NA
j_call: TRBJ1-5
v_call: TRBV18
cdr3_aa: CASSPADSQPQHF
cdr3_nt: TGTGCCAGCTCACCGGCAGATTCTCAGCCCCAGCATTTT

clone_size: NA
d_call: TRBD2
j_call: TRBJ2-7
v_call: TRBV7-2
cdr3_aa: CASSLSPTSGTRQYF
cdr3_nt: TGTGCCAGCAGCCTCTCTCCGACTAGCGGGACCCGGCAGTACTTC

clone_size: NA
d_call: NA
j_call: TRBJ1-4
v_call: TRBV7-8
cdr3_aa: CASSLDWAIATNEKLFF
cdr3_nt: TGTGCCAGCAGCTTAGACTGGGCAATTGCAACTAATGAAAAACTGTTTTTT

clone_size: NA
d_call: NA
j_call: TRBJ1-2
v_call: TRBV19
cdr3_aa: CATQRGTNYGYTF
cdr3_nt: TGTGCCACCCAAAGAGGGACTAACTATGGCTACACCTTC

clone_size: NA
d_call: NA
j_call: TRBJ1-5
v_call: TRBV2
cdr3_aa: CASSNFDRNQPQHF
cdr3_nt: TGTGCCAGCAGTAATTTCGACAGAAATCAGCCCCAGCATTTT

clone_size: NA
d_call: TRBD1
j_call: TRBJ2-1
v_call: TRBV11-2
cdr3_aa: CASSLGRRTGGFNEQFF
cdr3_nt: TGTGCCAGCAGCTTAGGTCGGAGGACAGGGGGCTTCAATGAGCAGTTCTTC

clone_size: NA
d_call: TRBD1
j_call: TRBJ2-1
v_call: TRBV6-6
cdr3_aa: CASSYPGQNNEQFF
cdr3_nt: TGTGCCAGCAGTTACCCGGGACAGAACAATGAGCAGTTCTTC

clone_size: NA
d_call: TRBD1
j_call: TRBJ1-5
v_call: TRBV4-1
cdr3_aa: CASSRAPGQNQPQHF
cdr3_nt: TGCGCCAGCAGCCGGGCCCCGGGACAGAATCAGCCCCAGCATTTT

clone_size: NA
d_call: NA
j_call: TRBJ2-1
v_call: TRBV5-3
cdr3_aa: CARSLVGAPKSYNEQFF
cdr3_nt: TGTGCCAGAAGCTTGGTGGGGGCCCCGAAGTCCTACAATGAGCAGTTCTTC

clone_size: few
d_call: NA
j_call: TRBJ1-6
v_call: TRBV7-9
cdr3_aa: CASSLRAGGDSPLHF
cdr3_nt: TGTGCCAGCAGCTTACGCGCGGGGGGGGATTCACCCCTCCACTTT

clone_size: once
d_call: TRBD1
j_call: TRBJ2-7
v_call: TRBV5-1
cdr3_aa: CASRGLGTGAYEQYF
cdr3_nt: TGCGCCAGCAGGGGTCTCGGGACAGGGGCGTACGAGCAGTACTTC

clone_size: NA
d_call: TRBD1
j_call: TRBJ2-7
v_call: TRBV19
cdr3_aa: CASGQTGSGYEQYF
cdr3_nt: TGTGCCAGTGGCCAGACAGGGTCGGGCTACGAGCAGTACTTC

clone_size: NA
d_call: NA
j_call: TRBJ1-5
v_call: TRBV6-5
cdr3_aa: CASSYSSSVDQPQHF
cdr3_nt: TGTGCCAGCAGTTACTCGTCCTCCGTTGATCAGCCCCAGCATTTT

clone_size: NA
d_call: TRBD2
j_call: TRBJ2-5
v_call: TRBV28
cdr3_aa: CASSFVSGGLLETQYF
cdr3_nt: TGTGCCAGCAGTTTCGTTAGCGGGGGGTTGCTGGAGACCCAGTACTTC

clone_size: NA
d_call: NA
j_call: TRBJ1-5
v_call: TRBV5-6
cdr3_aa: CASSSDRRRDQPQHF
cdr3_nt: TGTGCCAGCAGCTCTGACAGGAGAAGGGATCAGCCCCAGCATTTT

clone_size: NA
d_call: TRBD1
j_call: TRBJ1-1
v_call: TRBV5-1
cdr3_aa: CASSLGAGGWTEAFF
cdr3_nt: TGCGCCAGCAGCTTGGGAGCAGGGGGTTGGACTGAAGCTTTCTTT

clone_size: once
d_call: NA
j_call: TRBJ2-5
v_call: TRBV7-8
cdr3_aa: CASSFSPSQETQYF
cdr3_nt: TGTGCCAGCAGCTTTAGTCCCTCCCAAGAGACCCAGTACTTC

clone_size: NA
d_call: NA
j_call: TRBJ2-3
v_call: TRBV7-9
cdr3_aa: CASSSPAVDTQYF
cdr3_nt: TGTGCCAGCAGCTCTCCCGCGGTAGATACGCAGTATTTT

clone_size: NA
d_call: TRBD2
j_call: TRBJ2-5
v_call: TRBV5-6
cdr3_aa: CASSFIAGGVWQETQYF
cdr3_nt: TGTGCCAGCAGCTTCATTGCGGGGGGCGTTTGGCAAGAGACCCAGTACTTC

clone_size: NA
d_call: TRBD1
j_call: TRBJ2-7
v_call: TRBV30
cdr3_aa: CAWSGQGSSYEQYF
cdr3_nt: TGTGCCTGGAGTGGACAGGGGAGCTCCTACGAGCAGTACTTC

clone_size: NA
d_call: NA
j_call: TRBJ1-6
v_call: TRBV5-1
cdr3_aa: CASSRDIESALHF
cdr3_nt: TGCGCCAGCAGCCGGGACATAGAGTCGGCCCTCCACTTT

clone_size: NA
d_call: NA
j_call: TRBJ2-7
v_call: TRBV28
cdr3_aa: CASSSRLVGYEQYF
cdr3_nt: TGTGCCAGCAGTTCTAGATTGGTGGGCTACGAGCAGTACTTC

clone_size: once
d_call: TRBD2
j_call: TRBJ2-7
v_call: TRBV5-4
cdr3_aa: CASSTGGRQYF
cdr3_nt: TGTGCCAGCAGCACGGGGGGACGGCAGTACTTC

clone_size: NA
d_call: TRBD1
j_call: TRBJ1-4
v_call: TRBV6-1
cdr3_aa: CASSELGGSEKLFF
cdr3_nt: TGTGCCAGCAGTGAATTAGGGGGCAGTGAAAAACTGTTTTTT

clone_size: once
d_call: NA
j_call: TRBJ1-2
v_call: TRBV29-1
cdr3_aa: CSVVGGSYGYTF
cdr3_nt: TGCAGCGTTGTTGGGGGGAGCTATGGCTACACCTTC

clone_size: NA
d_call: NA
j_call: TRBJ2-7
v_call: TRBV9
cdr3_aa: CASSVVLPYEQYF
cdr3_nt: TGTGCCAGCAGCGTAGTACTTCCCTACGAGCAGTACTTC

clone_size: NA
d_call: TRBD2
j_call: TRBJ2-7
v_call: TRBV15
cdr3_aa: CATSRDPSGSLYF
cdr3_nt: TGTGCCACCAGCAGAGATCCTAGCGGGAGCCTGTACTTC

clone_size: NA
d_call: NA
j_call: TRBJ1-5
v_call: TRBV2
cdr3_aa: CASRLDSGGQPQHF
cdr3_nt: TGTGCCAGCAGATTAGACTCGGGGGGTCAGCCCCAGCATTTT

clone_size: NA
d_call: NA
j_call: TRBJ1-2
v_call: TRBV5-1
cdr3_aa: CASSLVRQDGYTF
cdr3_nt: TGCGCCAGCAGCTTGGTTCGACAGGATGGCTACACCTTC

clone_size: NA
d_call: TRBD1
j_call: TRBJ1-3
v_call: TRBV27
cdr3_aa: CASSHTGTAGNTIYF
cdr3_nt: TGTGCCAGCAGCCACACCGGGACAGCTGGAAACACCATATATTTT

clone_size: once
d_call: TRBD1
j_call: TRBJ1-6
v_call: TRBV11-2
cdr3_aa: CASSLAGGGGLSPLHF
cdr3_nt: TGTGCCAGCAGCTTGGCGGGAGGAGGGGGCTTGTCACCCCTCCACTTT

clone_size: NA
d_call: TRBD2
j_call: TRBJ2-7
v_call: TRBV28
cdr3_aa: CASSLPLSRGRSSYEQYF
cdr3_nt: TGTGCCAGCAGTCTACCCCTTTCACGCGGGAGATCCTCCTACGAGCAGTACTTC

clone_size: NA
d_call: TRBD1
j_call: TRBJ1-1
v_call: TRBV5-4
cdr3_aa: CASSSWDRGRATNTEAFF
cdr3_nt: TGTGCCAGCAGCAGCTGGGACAGGGGGCGCGCGACGAACACTGAAGCTTTCTTT

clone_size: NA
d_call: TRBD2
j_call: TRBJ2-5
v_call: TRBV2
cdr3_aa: CASSLGTSGVETQYF
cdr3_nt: TGTGCCAGCAGTCTTGGGACTAGCGGGGTGGAGACCCAGTACTTC

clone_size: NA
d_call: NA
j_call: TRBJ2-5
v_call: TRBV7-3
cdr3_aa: CASSLSSEGETQYF
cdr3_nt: TGTGCCAGCAGCTTATCTAGCGAGGGAGAGACCCAGTACTTC

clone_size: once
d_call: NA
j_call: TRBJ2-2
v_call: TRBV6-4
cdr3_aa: CASSPSRLYTGELFF
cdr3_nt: TGTGCCAGCAGTCCCTCTCGACTTTACACCGGGGAGCTGTTTTTT

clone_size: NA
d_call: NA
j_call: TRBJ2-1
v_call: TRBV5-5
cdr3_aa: CASSLGGWEQFF
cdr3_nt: TGTGCCAGCAGCTTGGGGGGCTGGGAGCAGTTCTTC

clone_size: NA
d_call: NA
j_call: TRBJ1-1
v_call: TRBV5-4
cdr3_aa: CASSFPSTEAFF
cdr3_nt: TGTGCCAGCAGCTTCCCGAGCACTGAAGCTTTCTTT

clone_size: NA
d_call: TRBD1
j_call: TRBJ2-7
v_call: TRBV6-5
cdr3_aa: CASSSLGQAEQYF
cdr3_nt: TGTGCCAGCAGCTCTTTGGGACAGGCCGAGCAGTACTTC

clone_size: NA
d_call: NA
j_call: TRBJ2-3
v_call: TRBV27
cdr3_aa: CASRDDRFSTDTQYF
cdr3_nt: TGTGCCAGCAGAGACGACAGGTTTAGCACAGATACGCAGTATTTT

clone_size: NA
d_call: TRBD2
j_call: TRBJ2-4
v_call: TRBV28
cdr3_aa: CASSFIRGGAKNIQYF
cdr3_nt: TGTGCCAGCAGTTTTATTCGCGGGGGGGCCAAAAACATTCAGTACTTC

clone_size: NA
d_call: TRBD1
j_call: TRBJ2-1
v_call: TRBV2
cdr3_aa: CASSTRTGENNEQFF
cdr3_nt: TGTGCCAGCAGTACCCGGACAGGGGAAAACAATGAGCAGTTCTTC

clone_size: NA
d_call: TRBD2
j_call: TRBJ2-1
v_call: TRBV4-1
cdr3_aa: CASSQPRASGVVNEQFF
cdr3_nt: TGCGCCAGCAGCCAACCCCGGGCTAGCGGGGTCGTCAATGAGCAGTTCTTC

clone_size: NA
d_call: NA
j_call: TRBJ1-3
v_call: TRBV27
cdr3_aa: CASSPRGGNTIYF
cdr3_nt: TGTGCCAGCAGTCCGCGGGGAGGAAACACCATATATTTT

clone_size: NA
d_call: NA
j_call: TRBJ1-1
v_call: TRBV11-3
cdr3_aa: CASSLQFRAFF
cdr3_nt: TGTGCCAGCAGCTTACAGTTTCGAGCTTTCTTT

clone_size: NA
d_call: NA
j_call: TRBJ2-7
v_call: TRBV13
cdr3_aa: CASSRLNSKENYEQYF
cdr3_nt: TGTGCCAGCAGCCGCCTCAACAGTAAGGAAAACTACGAGCAGTACTTC

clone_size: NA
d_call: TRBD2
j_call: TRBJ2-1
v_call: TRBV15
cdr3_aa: CATSRVGLAGNEQFF
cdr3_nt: TGTGCCACCAGCAGGGTAGGACTAGCAGGTAATGAGCAGTTCTTC